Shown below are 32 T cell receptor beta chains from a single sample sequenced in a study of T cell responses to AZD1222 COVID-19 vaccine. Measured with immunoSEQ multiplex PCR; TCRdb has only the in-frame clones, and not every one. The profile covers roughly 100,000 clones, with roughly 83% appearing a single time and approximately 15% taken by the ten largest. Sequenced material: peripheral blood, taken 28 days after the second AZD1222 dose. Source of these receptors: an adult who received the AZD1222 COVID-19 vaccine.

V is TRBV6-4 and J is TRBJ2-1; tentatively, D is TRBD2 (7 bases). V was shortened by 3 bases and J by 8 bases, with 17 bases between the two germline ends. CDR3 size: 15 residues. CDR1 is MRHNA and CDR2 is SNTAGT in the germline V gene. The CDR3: CASSDGTRGGDEQFF. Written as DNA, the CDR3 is TGTGCCAGCAGTGATGGGACGAGAGGGGGGGATGAGCAGTTCTTC.

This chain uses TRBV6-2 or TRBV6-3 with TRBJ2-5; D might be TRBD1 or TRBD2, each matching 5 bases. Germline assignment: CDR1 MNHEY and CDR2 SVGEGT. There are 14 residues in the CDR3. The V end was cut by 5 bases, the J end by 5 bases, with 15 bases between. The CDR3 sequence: CASSQGGRPETQYF. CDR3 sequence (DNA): TGTGCCAGCAGTCAGGGCGGGCGTCCGGAGACCCAGTACTTC.

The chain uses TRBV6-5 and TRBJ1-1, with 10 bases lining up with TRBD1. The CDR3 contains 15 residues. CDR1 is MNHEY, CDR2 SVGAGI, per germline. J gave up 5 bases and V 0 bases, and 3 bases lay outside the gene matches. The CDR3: CASSYSPGQGTEAFF. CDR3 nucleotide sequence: TGTGCCAGCAGTTACTCGCCGGGACAGGGGACTGAAGCTTTCTTT.

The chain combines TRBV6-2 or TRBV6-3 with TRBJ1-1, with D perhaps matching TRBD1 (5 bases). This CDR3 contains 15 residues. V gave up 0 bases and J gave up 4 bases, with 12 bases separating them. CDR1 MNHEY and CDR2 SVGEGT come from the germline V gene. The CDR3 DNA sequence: TGTGCCAGCAGTTACTCCCCAGGGCTTAGCACTGAAGCTTTCTTT. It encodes CASSYSPGLSTEAFF.

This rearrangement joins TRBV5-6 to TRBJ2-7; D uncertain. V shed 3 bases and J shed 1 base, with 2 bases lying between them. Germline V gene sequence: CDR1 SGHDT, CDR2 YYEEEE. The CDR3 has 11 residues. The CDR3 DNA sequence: TGTGCCAGCAGCTCGTCCTACGAGCAGTACTTC. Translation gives CASSSSYEQYF.

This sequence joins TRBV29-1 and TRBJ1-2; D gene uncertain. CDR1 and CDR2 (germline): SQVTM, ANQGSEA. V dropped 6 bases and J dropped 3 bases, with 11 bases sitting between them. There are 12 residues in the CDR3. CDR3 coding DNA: TGCAGCGTGGCCCCCGTTCACTATGGCTACACCTTC. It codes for CSVAPVHYGYTF.

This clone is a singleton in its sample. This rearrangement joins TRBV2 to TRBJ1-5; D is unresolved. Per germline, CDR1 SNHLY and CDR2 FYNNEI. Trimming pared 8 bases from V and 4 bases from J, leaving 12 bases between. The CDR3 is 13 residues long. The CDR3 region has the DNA TGTGCCAGCGTCTATGAGGAAAATCAGCCCCAGCATTTT. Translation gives CASVYEENQPQHF.

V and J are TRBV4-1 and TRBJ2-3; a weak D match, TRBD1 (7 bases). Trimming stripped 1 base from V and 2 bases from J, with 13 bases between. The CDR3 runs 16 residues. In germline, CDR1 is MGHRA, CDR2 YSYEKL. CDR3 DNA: TGCGCCAGCAGCCAAGCCGGGGGACAGCCCACAGATACGCAGTATTTT. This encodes CASSQAGGQPTDTQYF.

CDR3 DNA: TGTGCCAGCAGCACACCTGGACTAGTCAGCGAGCAGTTCTTC. Its translation is CASSTPGLVSEQFF. The rearrangement uses TRBV28 and TRBJ2-1, with TRBD2 matching over 7 bases. V gave up 6 bases and J gave up 10 bases; unmatched junction bases: 12. CDR1 MDHEN and CDR2 SYDVKM come from the germline V gene. The CDR3 is made up of 14 amino acids.

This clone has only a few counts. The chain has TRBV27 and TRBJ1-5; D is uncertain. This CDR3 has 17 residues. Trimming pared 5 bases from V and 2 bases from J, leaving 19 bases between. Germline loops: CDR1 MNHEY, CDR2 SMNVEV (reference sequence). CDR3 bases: TGTGCCAGCAGTCAAGGATTACTGGACGTTCGCAATCAGCCCCAGCATTTT. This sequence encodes CASSQGLLDVRNQPQHF.

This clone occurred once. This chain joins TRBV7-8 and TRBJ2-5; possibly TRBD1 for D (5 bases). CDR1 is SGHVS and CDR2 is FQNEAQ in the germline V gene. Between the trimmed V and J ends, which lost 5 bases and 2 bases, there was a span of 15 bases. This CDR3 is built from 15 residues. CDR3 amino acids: CASSPTVVKQETQYF. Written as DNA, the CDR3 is TGTGCCAGCAGCCCGACAGTGGTGAAACAAGAGACCCAGTACTTC.

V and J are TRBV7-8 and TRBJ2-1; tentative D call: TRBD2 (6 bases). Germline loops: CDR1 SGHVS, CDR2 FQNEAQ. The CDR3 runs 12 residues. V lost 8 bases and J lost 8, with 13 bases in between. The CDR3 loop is CASGLFSDEQFF. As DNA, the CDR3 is TGTGCCAGCGGACTATTTTCCGATGAGCAGTTCTTC. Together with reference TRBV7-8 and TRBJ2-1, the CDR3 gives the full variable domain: GAGVSQSPRYKVAKRGQDVALRCDPISGHVSLFWYQQALGQGPEFLTYFQNEAQLDKSGLPSDRFFAERPEGSVSTLKIQRTQQEDSAVYLCASGLFSDEQFFGPGTRLTVL.

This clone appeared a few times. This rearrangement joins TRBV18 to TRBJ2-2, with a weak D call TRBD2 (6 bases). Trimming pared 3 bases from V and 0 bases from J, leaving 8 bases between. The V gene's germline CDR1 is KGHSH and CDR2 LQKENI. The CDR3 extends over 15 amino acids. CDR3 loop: CASSPGGPNTGELFF. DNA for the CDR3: TGTGCCAGCTCACCGGGGGGACCGAACACCGGGGAGCTGTTTTTT.

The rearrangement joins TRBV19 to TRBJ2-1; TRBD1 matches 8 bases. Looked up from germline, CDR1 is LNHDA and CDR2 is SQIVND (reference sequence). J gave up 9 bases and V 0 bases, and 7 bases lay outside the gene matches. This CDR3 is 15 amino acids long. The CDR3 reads CASSIEGQGAAEQFF. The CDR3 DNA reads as TGTGCCAGTAGTATAGAGGGGCAGGGGGCAGCTGAGCAGTTCTTC.

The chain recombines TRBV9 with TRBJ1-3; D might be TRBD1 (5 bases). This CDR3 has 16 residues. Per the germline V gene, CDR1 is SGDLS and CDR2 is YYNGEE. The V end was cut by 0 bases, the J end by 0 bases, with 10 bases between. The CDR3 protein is CASSVASQASGNTIYF. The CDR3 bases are TGTGCCAGCAGCGTAGCATCACAGGCCTCTGGAAACACCATATATTTT.

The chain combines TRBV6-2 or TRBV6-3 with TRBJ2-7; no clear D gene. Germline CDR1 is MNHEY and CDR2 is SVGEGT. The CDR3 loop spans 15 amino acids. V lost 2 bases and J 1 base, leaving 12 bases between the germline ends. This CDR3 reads CASSYPDSNSYEQYF. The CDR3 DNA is TGTGCCAGCAGTTACCCTGACTCGAATTCCTACGAGCAGTACTTC.

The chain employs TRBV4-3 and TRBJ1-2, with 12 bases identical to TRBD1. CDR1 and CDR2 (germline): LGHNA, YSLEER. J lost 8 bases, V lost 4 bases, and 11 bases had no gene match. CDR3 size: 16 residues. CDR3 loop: CASSLLGGQGAKGYTF. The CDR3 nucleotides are TGCGCCAGCAGCCTACTTGGGGGACAGGGGGCGAAGGGCTACACCTTC.

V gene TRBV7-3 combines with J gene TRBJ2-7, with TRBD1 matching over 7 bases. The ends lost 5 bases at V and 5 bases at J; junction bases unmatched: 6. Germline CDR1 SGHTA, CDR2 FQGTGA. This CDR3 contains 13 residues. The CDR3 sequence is CASSMTGFDEQYF. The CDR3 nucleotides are TGTGCCAGCAGCATGACAGGGTTTGACGAGCAGTACTTC.

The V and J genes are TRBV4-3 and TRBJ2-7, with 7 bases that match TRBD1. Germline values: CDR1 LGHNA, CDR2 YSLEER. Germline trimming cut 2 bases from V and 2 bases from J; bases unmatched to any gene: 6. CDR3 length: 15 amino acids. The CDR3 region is CASSQQHTGAYEQYF. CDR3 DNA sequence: TGCGCCAGCAGCCAACAACATACAGGGGCCTACGAGCAGTACTTC.

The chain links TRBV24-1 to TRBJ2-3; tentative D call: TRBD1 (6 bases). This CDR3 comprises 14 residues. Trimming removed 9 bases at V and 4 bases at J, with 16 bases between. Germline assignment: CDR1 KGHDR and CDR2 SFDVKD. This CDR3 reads CATQGAGVSDTQYF. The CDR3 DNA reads TGTGCCACCCAAGGCGCAGGGGTCTCAGATACGCAGTATTTT.

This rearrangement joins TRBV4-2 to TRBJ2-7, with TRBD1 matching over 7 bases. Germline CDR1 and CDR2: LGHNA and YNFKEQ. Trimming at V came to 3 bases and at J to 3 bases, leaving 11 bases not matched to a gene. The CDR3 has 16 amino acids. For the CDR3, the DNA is TGTGCCAGCAGCCAGGCCCGGGACAGTGGATTCTACGAGCAGTACTTC. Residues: CASSQARDSGFYEQYF.

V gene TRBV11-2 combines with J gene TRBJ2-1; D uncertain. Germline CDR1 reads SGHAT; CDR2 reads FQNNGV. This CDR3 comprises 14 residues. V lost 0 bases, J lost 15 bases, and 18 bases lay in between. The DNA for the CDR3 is TGTGCCAGCAGCTTAGAAGGAGCTACCGTTAGCCGGTTCTTC. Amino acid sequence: CASSLEGATVSRFF.

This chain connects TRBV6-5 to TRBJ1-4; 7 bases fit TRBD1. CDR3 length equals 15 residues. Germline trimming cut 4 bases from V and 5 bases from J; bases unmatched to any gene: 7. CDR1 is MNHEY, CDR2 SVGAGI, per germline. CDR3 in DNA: TGTGCCAGCAGTTCCACCGGGACAGTAAATGAAAAACTGTTTTTT. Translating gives CASSSTGTVNEKLFF.

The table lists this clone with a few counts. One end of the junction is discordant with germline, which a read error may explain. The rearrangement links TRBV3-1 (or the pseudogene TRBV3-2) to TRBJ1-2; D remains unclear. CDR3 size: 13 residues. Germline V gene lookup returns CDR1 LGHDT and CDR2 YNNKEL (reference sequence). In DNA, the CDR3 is TGTGCCACCAGCAGAGCAACTAACTATGGCTACACCTTC. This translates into CATSRATNYGYTF.

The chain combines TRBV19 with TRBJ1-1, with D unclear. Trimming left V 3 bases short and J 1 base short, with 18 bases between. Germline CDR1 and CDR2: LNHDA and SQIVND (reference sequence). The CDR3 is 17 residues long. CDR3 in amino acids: CASSMLGPSWANTEAFF. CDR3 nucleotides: TGTGCCAGTAGTATGTTGGGTCCTTCCTGGGCGAACACTGAAGCTTTCTTT.

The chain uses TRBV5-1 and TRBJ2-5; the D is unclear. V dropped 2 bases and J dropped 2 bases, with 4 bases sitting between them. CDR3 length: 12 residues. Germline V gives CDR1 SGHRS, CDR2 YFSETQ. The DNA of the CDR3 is TGCGCCAGCAGCTTTTCACAAGAGACCCAGTACTTC. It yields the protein CASSFSQETQYF.

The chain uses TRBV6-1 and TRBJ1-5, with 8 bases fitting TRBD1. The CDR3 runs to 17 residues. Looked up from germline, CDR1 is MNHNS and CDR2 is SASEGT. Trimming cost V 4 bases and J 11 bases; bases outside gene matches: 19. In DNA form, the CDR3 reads TGTGCCAGCAGTGGTTGGATGAGGGACAGGTCCCGTAAGTCCCAGCATTTT. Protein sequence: CASSGWMRDRSRKSQHF.

CDR3 amino acids: CASSGPGAGNEQFF. CDR3 coding DNA: TGTGCCAGCAGCGGACCGGGGGCTGGTAATGAGCAGTTCTTC. V gene TRBV9 combines with J gene TRBJ2-1; D may be TRBD1 or TRBD2 (6 bases each). The germline V gene encodes CDR1 SGDLS and CDR2 YYNGEE. This CDR3 region has 14 residues. V lost 3 bases, J lost 7 bases, and 14 bases lay in between.

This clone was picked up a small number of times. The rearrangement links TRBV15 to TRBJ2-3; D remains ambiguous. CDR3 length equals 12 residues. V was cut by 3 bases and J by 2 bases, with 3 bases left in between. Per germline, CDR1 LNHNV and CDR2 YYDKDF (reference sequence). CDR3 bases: TGTGCCACCAGCAGGCTCACAGATACGCAGTATTTT. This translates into CATSRLTDTQYF. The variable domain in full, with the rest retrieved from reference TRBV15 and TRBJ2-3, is DAMVIQNPRYQVTQFGKPVTLSCSQTLNHNVMYWYQQKSSQAPKLLFHYYDKDFNNEADTPDNFQSRRPNTSFCFLDIRSPGLGDTAMYLCATSRLTDTQYFGPGTRLTVL.

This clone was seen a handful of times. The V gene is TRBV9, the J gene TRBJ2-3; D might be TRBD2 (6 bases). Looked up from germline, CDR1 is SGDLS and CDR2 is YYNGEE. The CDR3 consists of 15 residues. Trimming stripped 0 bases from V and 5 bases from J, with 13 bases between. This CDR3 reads CASSVDGGGLDTQYF. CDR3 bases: TGTGCCAGCAGCGTAGACGGGGGAGGATTAGATACGCAGTATTTT.

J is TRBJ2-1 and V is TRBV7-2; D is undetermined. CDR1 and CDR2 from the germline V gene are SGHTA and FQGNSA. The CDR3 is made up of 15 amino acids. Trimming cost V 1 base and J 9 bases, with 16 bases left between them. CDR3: CASSLVHPPPGEQFF. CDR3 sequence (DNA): TGTGCCAGCAGCTTAGTTCACCCTCCACCCGGTGAGCAGTTCTTC. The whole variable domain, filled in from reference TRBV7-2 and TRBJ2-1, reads GAGVSQSPSNKVTEKGKDVELRCDPISGHTALYWYRQSLGQGLEFLIYFQGNSAPDKSGLPSDRFSAERTGGSVSTLTIQRTQQEDSAVYLCASSLVHPPPGEQFFGPGTRLTVL.

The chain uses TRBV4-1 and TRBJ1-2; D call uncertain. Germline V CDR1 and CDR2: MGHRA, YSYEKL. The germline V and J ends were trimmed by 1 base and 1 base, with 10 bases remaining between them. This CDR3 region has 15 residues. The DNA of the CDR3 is TGCGCCAGCAGCCAAGTTTACCGGGGTAACTATGGCTACACCTTC. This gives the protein CASSQVYRGNYGYTF.